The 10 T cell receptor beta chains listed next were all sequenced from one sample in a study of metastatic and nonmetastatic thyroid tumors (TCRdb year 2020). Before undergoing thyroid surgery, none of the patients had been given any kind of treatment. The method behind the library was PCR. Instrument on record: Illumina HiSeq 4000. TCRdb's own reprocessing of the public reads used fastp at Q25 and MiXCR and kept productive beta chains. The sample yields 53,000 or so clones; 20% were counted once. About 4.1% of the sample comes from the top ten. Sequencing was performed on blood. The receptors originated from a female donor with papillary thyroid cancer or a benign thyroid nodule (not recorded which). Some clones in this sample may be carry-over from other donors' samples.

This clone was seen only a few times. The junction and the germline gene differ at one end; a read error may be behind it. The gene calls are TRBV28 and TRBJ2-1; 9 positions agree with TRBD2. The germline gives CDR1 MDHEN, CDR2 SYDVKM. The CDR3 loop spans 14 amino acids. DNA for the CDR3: TGTGCCAGCATACTAGCGGGCTCCTACAATGAGCATTTCTTC. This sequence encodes CASILAGSYNEHFF.

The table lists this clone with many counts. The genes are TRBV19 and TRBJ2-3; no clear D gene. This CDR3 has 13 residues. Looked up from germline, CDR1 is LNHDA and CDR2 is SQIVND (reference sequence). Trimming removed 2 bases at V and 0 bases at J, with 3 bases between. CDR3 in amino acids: CASSIPSTDTQYF. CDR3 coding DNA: TGTGCCAGTAGTATACCTAGCACAGATACGCAGTATTTT.

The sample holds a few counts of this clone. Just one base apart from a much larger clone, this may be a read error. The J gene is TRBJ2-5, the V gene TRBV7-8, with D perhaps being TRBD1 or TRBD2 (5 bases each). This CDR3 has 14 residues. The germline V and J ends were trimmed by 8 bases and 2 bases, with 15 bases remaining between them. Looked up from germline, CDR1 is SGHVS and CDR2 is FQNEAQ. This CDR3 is CASGRGEGQETQYF. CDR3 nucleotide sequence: TGTGCCAGCGGGAGAGGGGAAGGACAAGAGACCCAGTACTTC.

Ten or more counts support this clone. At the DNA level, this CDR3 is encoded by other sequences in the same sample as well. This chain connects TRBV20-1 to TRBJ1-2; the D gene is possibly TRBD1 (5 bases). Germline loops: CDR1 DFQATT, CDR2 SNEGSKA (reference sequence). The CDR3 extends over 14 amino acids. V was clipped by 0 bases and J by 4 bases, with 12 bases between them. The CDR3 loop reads CSAREIPGGYGYTF. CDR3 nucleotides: TGCAGTGCTAGAGAGATCCCGGGGGGCTATGGCTACACCTTC.

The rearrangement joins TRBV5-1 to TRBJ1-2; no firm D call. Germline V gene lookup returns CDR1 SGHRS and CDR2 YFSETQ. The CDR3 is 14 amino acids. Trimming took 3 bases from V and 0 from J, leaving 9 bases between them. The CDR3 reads CASSSHIANYGYTF. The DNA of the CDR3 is TGCGCCAGCAGCTCACATATAGCTAACTATGGCTACACCTTC. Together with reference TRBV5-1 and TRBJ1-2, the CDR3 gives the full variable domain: KAGVTQTPRYLIKTRGQQVTLSCSPISGHRSVSWYQQTPGQGLQFLFEYFSETQRNKGNFPGRFSGRQFSNSRSEMNVSTLELGDSALYLCASSSHIANYGYTFGSGTRLTVV.

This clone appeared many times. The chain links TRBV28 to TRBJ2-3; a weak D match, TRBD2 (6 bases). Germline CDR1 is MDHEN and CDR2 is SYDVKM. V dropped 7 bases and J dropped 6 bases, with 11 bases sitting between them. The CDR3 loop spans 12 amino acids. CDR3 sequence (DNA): TGTGCCAGCACCAAAGGGAGGGATACGCAGTATTTT. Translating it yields CASTKGRDTQYF.

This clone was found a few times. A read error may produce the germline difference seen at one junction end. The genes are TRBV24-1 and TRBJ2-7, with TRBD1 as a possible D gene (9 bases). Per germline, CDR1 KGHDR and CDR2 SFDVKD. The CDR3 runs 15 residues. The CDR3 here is CASSGSGGQGIEQYF. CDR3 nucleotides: TGTGCCAGCAGTGGAAGCGGGGGACAGGGAATCGAGCAGTACTTC.

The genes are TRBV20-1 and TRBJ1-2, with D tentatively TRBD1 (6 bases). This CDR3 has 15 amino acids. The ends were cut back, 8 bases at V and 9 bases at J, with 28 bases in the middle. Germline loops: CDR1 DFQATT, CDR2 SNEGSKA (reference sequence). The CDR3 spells CSLAMGGAEGYCYTF. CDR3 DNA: TGCAGTTTAGCGATGGGGGGGGCTGAAGGATATTGCTACACCTTC.

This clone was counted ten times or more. The CDR3, as DNA: TGTGCCAGCATGCCGGTCAAGGGGGGCGGAAACACCATATATTTT. Its protein product is CASMPVKGGGNTIYF. The chain has TRBV6-1 and TRBJ1-3, with D possibly matching TRBD1 (6 bases). This CDR3 comprises 15 residues. CDR1 is MNHNS, CDR2 SASEGT, per germline. V lost 7 bases to trimming and J lost 4 bases, with 17 bases between them.

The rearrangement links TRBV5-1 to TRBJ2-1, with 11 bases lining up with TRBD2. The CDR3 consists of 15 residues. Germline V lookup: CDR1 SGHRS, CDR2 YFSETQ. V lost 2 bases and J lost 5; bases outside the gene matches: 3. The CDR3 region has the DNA TGCGCCAGCAGCTTTACTAGCGGGAGACACAATGAGCAGTTCTTC. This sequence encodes CASSFTSGRHNEQFF.